A single sample gave rise to the 2 T cell receptor beta chains below, sequenced in a study of T cells after yellow fever vaccination. TCRdb recomputed calls from the 5' RACE reads with MiXCR, one row per CDR3 protein. The table has about 400,000 distinct CDR3 sequences, around 6.4% seen once. This specimen was PBMCs, taken 5 days after the yellow fever booster vaccination. The receptors here all came from a man aged 25-45 years who received the YFV17D yellow fever vaccine.

This clonotype has a handful of counts. V gene TRBV20-1 combines with J gene TRBJ1-1; 10 nucleotides line up with TRBD1. This CDR3 region has 16 residues. The ends lost 3 bases at V and 1 base at J; junction bases unmatched: 8. CDR1 is DFQATT and CDR2 is SNEGSKA in the germline V gene (reference sequence). CDR3 sequence reads: CSASNPTGGGNTEAFF. Here the CDR3 DNA reads TGCAGTGCTAGCAATCCGACAGGGGGCGGGAACACTGAAGCTTTCTTT.

This clonotype occurred a few times. The chain employs TRBV3-1 and TRBJ2-5, with D hard to call. The CDR3 is 13 amino acids. V shed 4 bases and J shed 7 bases, with 13 bases lying between them. Germline CDR1 and CDR2: LGHDT and YNNKEL (reference sequence). CDR3: CASSLGIEVTQYF. The CDR3 bases are TGTGCCAGCAGCCTTGGGATCGAAGTGACCCAGTACTTC.